This TCR beta chain was recorded in a study of shared clonotypes between healthy human individuals. Whole-study results and caveats: Rarefaction showed sorted-subset sequencing was incomplete despite large depth. Blood alone was sampled, and tissue repertoires likely differ.

A note on this clone: Its antigen is unknown.

Deep was the level at which the assay was run. Assay: immunoSEQ multiplex PCR; the TCRdb copy retains only in-frame clones and omits some. In the table there are about 1.5 million clones, nearly 99% of which are singletons. This sequence originates from a man younger than 45 in good health. Sample: naive CD4+ T cells sorted from blood. Stated subset: CD45RA+ positively selected.

CDR3 amino acids: CASSLDSGSRFF. As DNA, the CDR3 is TGTGCCAGCAGCTTAGATAGCGGGAGCCGCTTCTTC. The J gene is TRBJ2-1, the V gene TRBV11-2; 9 bases fit TRBD2. CDR3 length equals 12 residues. The germline gives CDR1 SGHAT, CDR2 FQNNGV. The J segment lost 16 bases and the V segment lost 0 bases, leaving 4 bases of the junction unmatched.